Included here is one T cell receptor beta chain sequence, with context. Antigen specificity is unknown. The sample belongs to a study of cytomegalovirus exposure and HLA in healthy donors. Study-wide points: The authors excluded some V segments, including TRBV6-2 and TRBV6-3, as indistinguishable. TCR beta chains numbering under 200 were designated cytomegalovirus-associated.

Use of 60 Vbeta and 13 Jbeta primers characterized the PCR. Produced via immunoSEQ multiplex PCR; TCRdb's table is partial and in-frame only. The data show around 190,000 clones, approximately 86% seen once. From germline, CDR1 is MNHEY and CDR2 SVGAGI. This CDR3 comprises 13 residues. V gave up 7 bases and J gave up 7 bases; unmatched junction bases: 9. Sequencing was carried out using PBMCs. This sequence joins TRBV6-5 and TRBJ1-1; 7 nucleotides match TRBD1. This sequence originates from a woman aged 30 to 39 in good health and CMV-seronegative. For the CDR3, the DNA is TGTGCCAGCACCGAGACAGGGTCGGGTGAAGCTTTCTTT. Protein product: CASTETGSGEAFF.